This TCR beta chain was profiled in a study of T cells after yellow fever vaccination. TCRdb used MiXCR to reprocess the 5' RACE reads, holding one entry per CDR3 protein. The repertoire holds roughly 63,000 distinct CDR3 sequences, with 7.4% as singletons. The CDR3 length is 11 residues. V was pared by 4 bases and J by 9 bases, with 7 bases between. The germline V gene encodes CDR1 SGHVS and CDR2 FNYEAQ. This clonotype appeared many times. The antigen remains unidentified. Study-wide points: The secondary T-cell response peaked on day 5, not day 15, but was weaker.

This chain uses TRBV7-6 with TRBJ2-1; D call uncertain. Source: CD8+ T cells sorted from PBMCs, taken 15 days after the yellow fever booster vaccination. This receptor was taken from a man between 25 and 39 years old who received the YFV17D yellow fever vaccine. The CDR3 protein is CASSSRGEQFF. Written as DNA, the CDR3 is TGTGCCAGCAGCTCCCGCGGTGAGCAGTTCTTC.